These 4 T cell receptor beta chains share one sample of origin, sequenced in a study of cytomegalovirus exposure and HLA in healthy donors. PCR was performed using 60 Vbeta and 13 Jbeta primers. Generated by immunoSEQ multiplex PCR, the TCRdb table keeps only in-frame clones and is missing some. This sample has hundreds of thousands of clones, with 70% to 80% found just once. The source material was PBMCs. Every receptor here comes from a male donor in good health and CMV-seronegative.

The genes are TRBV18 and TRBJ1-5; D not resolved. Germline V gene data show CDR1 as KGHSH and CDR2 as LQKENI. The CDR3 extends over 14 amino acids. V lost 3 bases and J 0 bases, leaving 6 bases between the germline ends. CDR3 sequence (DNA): TGTGCCAGCTCACCGCGTGGTAGCAATCAGCCCCAGCATTTT. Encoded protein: CASSPRGSNQPQHF.

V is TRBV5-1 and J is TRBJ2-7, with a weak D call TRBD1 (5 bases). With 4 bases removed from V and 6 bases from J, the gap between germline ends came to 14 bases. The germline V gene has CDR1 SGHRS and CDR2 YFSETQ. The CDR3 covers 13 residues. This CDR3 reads CASSETGPGEQYF. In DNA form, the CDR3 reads TGCGCCAGCAGCGAAACAGGTCCGGGCGAGCAGTACTTC.

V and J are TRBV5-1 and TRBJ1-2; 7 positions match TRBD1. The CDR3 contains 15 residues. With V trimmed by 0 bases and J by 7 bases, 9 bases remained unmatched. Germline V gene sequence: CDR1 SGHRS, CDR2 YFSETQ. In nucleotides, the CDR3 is TGCGCCAGCAGCTTGGAGGTTGACAGGGTCGCTGGCTACACCTTC. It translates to CASSLEVDRVAGYTF.

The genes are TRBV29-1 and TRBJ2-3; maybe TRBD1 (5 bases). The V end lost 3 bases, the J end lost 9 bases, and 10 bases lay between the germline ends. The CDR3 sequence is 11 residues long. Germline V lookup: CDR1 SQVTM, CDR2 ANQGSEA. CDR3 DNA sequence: TGCAGCGTTGACTCAGGGTGGACGCAGTATTTT. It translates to CSVDSGWTQYF.